This paragraph reports one T cell receptor beta chain. Participants' own reports of clinical history determined their cohort assignment. Each recovered donor of Cohort 3 presented with two negative PCRs, clearance, or symptom resolution. The data are from a study of blood T cell repertoires in COVID-19. Study context: T cells, B-cell-depleted T cells, or PBMCs supplied cDNA or gDNA.

Per the authors' pipeline: Amplification of reference gene primers was used by the study to estimate nucleated cell counts. Libraries were prepared by immunoSEQ multiplex PCR; TCRdb keeps only in-frame clonotypes and omits some of them. The V and J calls and the clone size are those of that table, but D and trimming were determined from the DNA. Found here are some 300,000 clones, approximately 88% of them singletons; the top ten hold 1.7%. From germline, CDR1 is SGHVS and CDR2 FQNEAQ. Trimming at V came to 2 bases and at J to 0 bases, leaving 15 bases not matched to a gene. This CDR3 is built from 20 residues.

Sequenced material: PBMCs or T cells enriched from blood (not recorded which). The chain carries TRBV7-8 and TRBJ1-2; TRBD1 agrees at 10 bases. The clonotype was recovered from a woman aged 40 to 55 who had recovered from COVID-19. CDR3 sequence reads: CASSLPTGTDRGSTNYGYTF. The CDR3, as DNA: TGTGCCAGCAGCTTACCCACCGGAACGGACAGGGGGTCCACTAACTATGGCTACACCTTC.